The subject of this entry is one T cell receptor beta chain. Profiled with immunoSEQ multiplex PCR; TCRdb holds only in-frame clones, not every one. The sample contains some 500,000 clones, about 89% of which appear only once. This CDR3 comprises 16 residues. Trimming took 6 bases from V and 3 from J, leaving 20 bases between them. Germline values: CDR1 LNHDA, CDR2 SQIVND (reference sequence). This sample was included in a study of blood T cell repertoires in COVID-19. The rearrangement links TRBV19 to TRBJ1-1; D might be TRBD1 (6 bases). Sequences were obtained from peripheral blood. The TCR comes from a woman aged 45-65 years with COVID-19, enrolled during active disease. CDR3: CASSWSSPHRDTEAFF. Written as DNA, the CDR3 is TGTGCCAGTAGCTGGAGTTCCCCACACAGGGACACTGAAGCTTTCTTT.